This entry lists 25 T cell receptor beta chains sequenced from one sample in a study of cytomegalovirus exposure and HLA in healthy donors (dated by TCRdb to 2016 to 2017). Receptor amplification or capture employed the immunoSEQ multiplex PCR assay. For the multiplex PCR, a mixture combining 60 forward primers for TCR Vbeta segments and 13 reverse primers for TCR Jbeta segments was used. TCRdb took this table from immuneACCESS and kept in-frame rearrangements with V and J called. Such tables lack part of the clones; where checked against another copy, unresolved V genes explain under half of the gap, and the rest is unexplained. The sample table holds around 180,000 clones, of which about 81% were seen once. The ten largest clones capture just over 2% of the sample. Sequencing input: PBMCs. The receptors were gathered from a woman under 30 in good health and CMV-seropositive.

The chain has TRBV7-9 and TRBJ1-1; a weak D match, TRBD1 (6 bases). This CDR3 region has 13 residues. Trimming removed 5 bases from V and 1 base from J, with 8 bases in between. Germline V gene lookup returns CDR1 SEHNR and CDR2 FQNEAQ (reference sequence). This chain's CDR3 is CASSVGQNTEAFF. DNA for the CDR3: TGTGCCAGCAGCGTGGGACAGAACACTGAAGCTTTCTTT.

The CDR3 protein is CASSVPGFSDTQYF. CDR3 DNA sequence: TGTGCCAGCAGTGTCCCGGGTTTCTCTGATACGCAGTATTTT. V usage is TRBV2 and J usage is TRBJ2-3; D not resolved. This CDR3 comprises 14 residues. V gave up 4 bases and J gave up 6 bases, with 14 bases separating them. Germline CDR1 and CDR2: SNHLY and FYNNEI.

The chain recombines TRBV5-6 with TRBJ1-2, with D maybe TRBD1 (6 bases). The CDR3 contains 13 residues. Trimming cost V 0 bases and J 6 bases, with 9 bases left between them. Germline V lookup: CDR1 SGHDT, CDR2 YYEEEE. Here the CDR3 DNA reads TGTGCCAGCAGCTTGGGCGGGGGCCATGGCTACACCTTC. Amino acids: CASSLGGGHGYTF.

This clone has only one observation. V and J are TRBV5-1 and TRBJ1-5; tentatively, D is TRBD1 (6 bases). The CDR3 runs to 15 residues. The V end lost 4 bases, the J end lost 4 bases, and 15 bases lay between the germline ends. In germline, CDR1 is SGHRS, CDR2 YFSETQ. The CDR3 protein is CASSIGTTRNQPQHF. The CDR3 DNA reads TGCGCCAGCAGCATCGGGACAACGAGGAATCAGCCCCAGCATTTT.

J is TRBJ1-6 and V is TRBV18, with 8 bases that match TRBD1. V trimming: 2 bases; J trimming: 10 bases; junction bases outside the gene matches: 7. This CDR3 has 15 residues. Germline CDR1 and CDR2: KGHSH and LQKENI. The CDR3 region is CASSPGQGGSSPLHF. In DNA form, the CDR3 reads TGTGCCAGCTCACCAGGACAGGGTGGAAGCTCACCCCTCCACTTT.

The J gene is TRBJ1-1, the V gene TRBV5-1; D is uncertain. The germline CDR1 and CDR2 sequences are SGHRS and YFSETQ. Trimming shortened V by 2 bases and J by 3 bases, and 8 bases separated the two germline ends. The CDR3 length is 13 residues. The CDR3 sequence: CASSFTADTEAFF. The DNA of the CDR3 is TGCGCCAGCAGCTTTACAGCGGACACTGAAGCTTTCTTT.

This clone was recorded only once. The V and J genes are TRBV7-9 and TRBJ2-1, with D possibly TRBD2 on 7 matching bases. The germline V gene has CDR1 SEHNR and CDR2 FQNEAQ (reference sequence). Between the trimmed V and J ends, which lost 3 bases and 9 bases, there was a span of 18 bases. The CDR3 spans 15 residues. CDR3: CASSLGPSGGSEQFF. CDR3 in DNA: TGTGCCAGCAGCTTGGGGCCCTCGGGGGGCAGTGAGCAGTTCTTC.

This clone was seen only a few times. The chain recombines TRBV21-1 with TRBJ1-1; the DNA was not used to check the table's D call, TRBD1. TRBV21-1 is a documented pseudogene. This CDR3 spans 19 amino acids. CDR3 sequence reads: CASSKVGQGFSVVGTEAFF. The CDR3, as DNA: TGTGCCAGCAGCAAAGTCGGACAGGGGTTTTCTGTAGTCGGCACTGAAGCTTTCTTT.

CDR3 bases: TGCGCCAGCAGCCGGAGCCCCACTAGCGGGGGGGCTTCAGATACGCAGTATTTT. This codes for CASSRSPTSGGASDTQYF. This chain joins TRBV5-1 and TRBJ2-3; 13 bases align to TRBD2. The trim removed 4 bases at V and 4 bases at J, leaving 12 bases unmatched. CDR1 and CDR2 from the germline V gene are SGHRS and YFSETQ. The CDR3 loop spans 18 amino acids. Full variable domain (remainder filled in from reference TRBV5-1 and TRBJ2-3): KAGVTQTPRYLIKTRGQQVTLSCSPISGHRSVSWYQQTPGQGLQFLFEYFSETQRNKGNFPGRFSGRQFSNSRSEMNVSTLELGDSALYLCASSRSPTSGGASDTQYFGPGTRLTVL.

A few counts support this clone. J is TRBJ1-5 and V is TRBV5-5; D is undetermined. V dropped 2 bases and J dropped 2 bases, with 14 bases sitting between them. This CDR3 comprises 16 residues. Per the germline V gene, CDR1 is SGHKS and CDR2 is YYEKEE (reference sequence). The CDR3 protein is CASSFRPGSGNQPQHF. CDR3 DNA sequence: TGTGCCAGCAGCTTTCGCCCGGGGAGTGGCAATCAGCCCCAGCATTTT. Complete variable domain (other parts from reference TRBV5-5 and TRBJ1-5): DAGVTQSPTHLIKTRGQQVTLRCSPISGHKSVSWYQQVLGQGPQFIFQYYEKEERGRGNFPDRFSARQFPNYSSELNVNALLLGDSALYLCASSFRPGSGNQPQHFGDGTRLSIL.

J is TRBJ2-1 and V is TRBV29-1, with D unresolved. Germline V gives CDR1 SQVTM, CDR2 ANQGSEA. Trimming cost V 0 bases and J 8 bases, with 11 bases left between them. The CDR3 is made up of 13 amino acids. The CDR3 loop is CSVEDYGRDEQFF. As DNA, the CDR3 is TGCAGCGTTGAAGATTACGGTAGAGATGAGCAGTTCTTC.

The chain joins TRBV30 to TRBJ2-5, with TRBD2 identical over 7 bases. Trimming removed 7 bases from V and 2 bases from J; junction bases left unmatched: 10. This CDR3 has 14 residues. Per germline, CDR1 GTSNPN and CDR2 SVGIG (reference sequence). The CDR3 DNA is TGTGCCTTGACCCGAGCGGGATTTCAAGAGACCCAGTACTTC. Residues: CALTRAGFQETQYF.

The V and J genes are TRBV5-4 and TRBJ2-3; D perhaps matches TRBD1 (5 bases). Germline-derived CDR1 and CDR2 are SGHNT and YYREEE (reference sequence). V was trimmed by 0 bases and J by 3 bases, leaving 11 bases between them. This CDR3 spans 15 amino acids. CDR3 region: CASSLGGGETDTQYF. DNA for the CDR3: TGTGCCAGCAGCTTGGGGGGCGGTGAAACAGATACGCAGTATTTT.

The chain carries TRBV6-5 and TRBJ1-2, with 9 bases lining up with TRBD1. The CDR3 runs 14 residues. The germline CDR1 and CDR2 sequences are MNHEY and SVGAGI. The junction had 4 bases not matched to a gene; V was cut back by 6 bases and J by 2 bases. CDR3 DNA: TGTGCCAGCAGCGGGACAGGGAGGAACTATGGCTACACCTTC. This encodes CASSGTGRNYGYTF.

The chain carries TRBV5-6 and TRBJ1-3; D uncertain. V was pared by 4 bases and J by 3 bases, with 8 bases between. From germline, CDR1 is SGHDT and CDR2 YYEEEE. The CDR3 totals 13 residues. As DNA, the CDR3 is TGTGCCAGCAGCCCTGGAGGTGGAAACACCATATATTTT. This translates into CASSPGGGNTIYF.

This clone appeared once. The V call is TRBV1, the J call TRBJ2-7; the table names TRBD2, a call not compared with the DNA. TRBV1 constitutes a pseudogene. This CDR3 is 16 amino acids long. Written as DNA, the CDR3 is TGCACCAGCAGCCAAGAGAGGACTAGCGGGGCCTACGAGCAGTACTTC. Its translation is CTSSQERTSGAYEQYF.

This chain joins TRBV18 and TRBJ1-1; 8 bases fit TRBD1. The junction had 9 bases not matched to a gene; V was cut back by 6 bases and J by 3 bases. The CDR3 contains 15 residues. Germline CDR1 KGHSH, CDR2 LQKENI. The CDR3 coding sequence is TGTGCCAGCTCCCTGCAGGGGGCGCGGGACACTGAAGCTTTCTTT. Translation: CASSLQGARDTEAFF.

This chain joins TRBV11-3 and TRBJ2-3; D is uncertain. The CDR3 has 13 residues. The germline V and J ends were trimmed by 5 bases and 8 bases, with 14 bases remaining between them. The germline CDR1 and CDR2 sequences are SGHNT and YENEEA. In DNA form, the CDR3 reads TGTGCCAGCAGCGTCCCCCGGGTGGGTACGCAGTATTTT. Amino acids: CASSVPRVGTQYF.

This chain uses TRBV18 with TRBJ1-2; possibly TRBD1 for D (6 bases). The CDR3 consists of 12 residues. Germline values: CDR1 KGHSH, CDR2 LQKENI. V lost 2 bases to trimming and J lost 10 bases, with 11 bases between them. The CDR3 DNA sequence: TGTGCCAGCTCACCAGGGGACACCCTCTACACCTTC. Amino acid sequence: CASSPGDTLYTF.

The gene calls are TRBV7-3 and TRBJ2-3; D perhaps matches TRBD2 (6 bases). This CDR3 is built from 13 residues. CDR1 SGHTA and CDR2 FQGTGA come from the germline V gene. Between the trimmed V and J ends, which lost 6 bases and 4 bases, there was a span of 11 bases. CDR3 nucleotide sequence: TGTGCCAGCAGGGGCGGGATTGCAGATACGCAGTATTTT. It yields the protein CASRGGIADTQYF.

This clone was counted a single time. This chain uses TRBV7-2 with TRBJ2-1, with TRBD2 as a possible D gene (5 bases). V was trimmed by 3 bases and J by 5 bases, leaving 8 bases between them. The CDR3 runs 13 residues. Germline CDR1 and CDR2: SGHTA and FQGNSA. Here the CDR3 reads CASSLGVDNEQFF. The CDR3 bases are TGTGCCAGCAGCTTGGGAGTGGACAATGAGCAGTTCTTC.

This clone occurred a few times. J is TRBJ1-1 and V is TRBV4-2; 9 bases align to TRBD1. Germline loops: CDR1 LGHNA, CDR2 YNFKEQ. CDR3 length: 18 amino acids. V dropped 0 bases and J dropped 1; count of bases not matched to a gene: 9. CDR3 residues: CASSQDRDRDYKNTEAFF. The DNA for the CDR3 is TGTGCCAGCAGCCAAGATAGGGACAGGGACTACAAGAACACTGAAGCTTTCTTT.

The chain combines TRBV21-1 with TRBJ2-2; the DNA was not used to check the table's D call, TRBD1. TRBV21-1 is a documented pseudogene. The CDR3 has 15 residues. CDR3 DNA sequence: TGTGCCAGCAGCCTCCGACAGGGACGTACCGGGGAGCTGTTTTTT. Its protein is CASSLRQGRTGELFF.

The chain carries TRBV10-3 and TRBJ1-5, with no clear D. The CDR3 runs to 11 residues. Germline loops: CDR1 ENHRY, CDR2 SYGVKD. V was cut by 11 bases and J by 5 bases, with 10 bases left in between. The CDR3 nucleotides read TGTGCCCGACAAGTCGATCAGCCCCAGCATTTT. As protein: CARQVDQPQHF.

V gene TRBV6-6 combines with J gene TRBJ1-2, with D maybe TRBD1 (5 bases). V was cut by 8 bases and J by 4 bases, with 20 bases left in between. CDR3 length: 15 residues. CDR1 is MNHNY, CDR2 SVGAGI, per germline (reference sequence). The CDR3 region has the DNA TGTGCCAGCGACCAGGGCACCCCCAGGGCCTATGGCTACACCTTC. Its translation: CASDQGTPRAYGYTF.